The 10 T cell receptor beta chains presented below share a single source sample, sequenced in a study of CD8 T cells in Susac syndrome. cDNA came from roughly 0.5 to 1 ug RNA primed by random hexamers. Via MiXCR, TCRdb re-called the immunoSEQ multiplex PCR reads, giving one row per CDR3 protein. This table holds some 160,000 distinct CDR3 sequences, roughly 96% found once. Sequencing input: CD8+ T cells from PBMCs. The receptor source for this set is a human donor with multiple sclerosis.

The chain links TRBV7-9 to TRBJ2-7, with 7 positions matching TRBD2. Germline V gives CDR1 SEHNR, CDR2 FQNEAQ (reference sequence). V lost 5 bases, J lost 5 bases, and 12 bases stayed unmatched. The CDR3 is made up of 15 amino acids. This CDR3 reads CASSGGGGRSDEQYF. The CDR3 DNA sequence: TGTGCCAGCAGCGGAGGCGGGGGTAGGTCCGACGAGCAGTACTTC.

The gene calls are TRBV21-1 and TRBJ1-1. TRBV21-1 is a documented pseudogene. The CDR3 consists of 12 residues. The CDR3 loop is CASSTRNTEAFF. CDR3 bases: TGTGCCAGCAGCACAAGGAACACTGAAGCTTTCTTT.

V usage is TRBV2 and J usage is TRBJ2-7; D is undetermined. Trimming stripped 8 bases from V and 5 bases from J, with 19 bases between. CDR3 length: 14 residues. Germline CDR1 and CDR2: SNHLY and FYNNEI. CDR3 DNA: TGTGCCAGCGGAGTAGCAGTCGGTGTAGACGAGCAGTACTTC. This translates into CASGVAVGVDEQYF.

This clonotype occurred once. The rearrangement joins TRBV30 to TRBJ2-7, with 9 nucleotides matching TRBD2. The CDR3 is 15 residues long. Germline CDR1 reads GTSNPN; CDR2 reads SVGIG (reference sequence). The V and J ends lost 1 base and 3 bases, in that order; junction bases with no gene match: 7. The CDR3 DNA reads TGTGCCTGGAGTGCCCTATCGACTAGCGGCTACGAGCAGTACTTC. Its protein product is CAWSALSTSGYEQYF.

The V call is TRBV28, the J call TRBJ2-7; 9 bases map to TRBD1. Looked up from germline, CDR1 is MDHEN and CDR2 is SYDVKM. The CDR3 is made up of 15 amino acids. With 6 bases clipped from V and 4 bases from J, the junction kept 10 bases outside the gene matches. DNA of the CDR3: TGTGCCAGCAGCCAGCCCTGGGACAGGGTTTACGAGCAGTACTTC. Its protein is CASSQPWDRVYEQYF.

The V gene is TRBV15, the J gene TRBJ2-3; the D gene could be TRBD1 or TRBD2 (5 bases each). V was trimmed by 0 bases and J by 4 bases, leaving 11 bases between them. Germline CDR1 and CDR2: LNHNV and YYDKDF (reference sequence). The length of the CDR3 is 15 residues. CDR3: CATSRDARGSDTQYF. The CDR3 DNA reads as TGTGCCACCAGCAGAGACGCACGGGGCTCAGATACGCAGTATTTT.

V gene TRBV28 combines with J gene TRBJ2-7; 13 nucleotides match TRBD2. With V trimmed by 5 bases and J by 6 bases, 7 bases remained unmatched. Germline-derived CDR1 and CDR2 are MDHEN and SYDVKM. The CDR3 sequence is 15 residues long. The CDR3 protein is CASSPGLAGDIEQYF. CDR3 sequence (DNA): TGTGCCAGCAGTCCAGGACTAGCGGGAGATATCGAGCAGTACTTC. The variable domain in full, with the rest retrieved from reference TRBV28 and TRBJ2-7, is DVKVTQSSRYLVKRTGEKVFLECVQDMDHENMFWYRQDPGLGLRLIYFSYDVKMKEKGDIPEGYSVSREKKERFSLILESASTNQTSMYLCASSPGLAGDIEQYFGPGTRLTVT.

The V gene is TRBV27, the J gene TRBJ2-7; TRBD1 is a possible D gene (5 bases). CDR3 length: 14 amino acids. Germline V gene data show CDR1 as MNHEY and CDR2 as SMNVEV (reference sequence). V was clipped by 0 bases and J by 3 bases, with 9 bases between them. The CDR3 DNA reads as TGTGCCAGCAGTTTATCGCGACAGAGCTACGAGCAGTACTTC. Protein product: CASSLSRQSYEQYF.

Regarding this clonotype: The junction shows a germline mismatch at one end, possibly a read error. The chain couples TRBV13 to TRBJ2-5; TRBD1 matches 12 bases. This CDR3 is 15 amino acids long. Germline lookup yields CDR1 PRHDT and CDR2 FYEKMQ (reference sequence). The CDR3 sequence is CASSLGTGGGETQYF. CDR3 in DNA: TGTGCCAGCAGTTTAGGGACAGGGGGCGGAGAGACCCAGTACTTC.

This rearrangement joins TRBV5-4 to TRBJ2-3; no reliable D call. Germline CDR1 is SGHNT and CDR2 is YYREEE (reference sequence). This CDR3 is built from 12 residues. Trimming pared 3 bases from V and 4 bases from J, leaving 6 bases between. CDR3 in amino acids: CASSYSPDTQYF. CDR3 DNA: TGTGCCAGCAGCTACTCCCCAGATACGCAGTATTTT.